These 15 T cell receptor beta chains were sequenced from one sample in a study of beta chain bispecific antibodies for T cell cancers. Either OKT3 anti-CD3 antibody or CD3/CD28 beads expanded T cells from blood mononuclear cells over approximately three days. Study outcomes and limitations: After anti-TRBV12 rather than anti-CD19 exposure, TRBV12-3 made up roughly 99% less of total TRBV signal. The leukemia cells, rather than normal T cells, gave most of the targeted TRBV signal.

Their cognate antigens are unknown. TCRdb re-called the 5' RACE reads through MiXCR, storing one row per CDR3 protein. Of 20,000 to 25,000 distinct CDR3 sequences in the sample, about 2% are singletons; the top ten hold about 5%. This specimen was healthy donor T cells cultured with leukemia cells, taken from a culture containing a bispecific antibody targeting TCR Vbeta12. The receptors were gathered from a human donor in good health. Some clones in this sample may be carry-over from other donors' samples.

This clonotype was detected many times. This chain connects TRBV6-6 to TRBJ2-1, with TRBD2 matching over 8 bases. The length of the CDR3 is 15 residues. Looked up from germline, CDR1 is MNHNY and CDR2 is SVGAGI (reference sequence). The trim removed 6 bases at V and 2 bases at J, leaving 6 bases unmatched. The CDR3 protein is CASSDSGGTYNEQFF. For the CDR3, the DNA is TGTGCCAGCAGCGATTCGGGGGGGACCTACAATGAGCAGTTCTTC.

This clonotype was seen at least ten times. The rearrangement joins TRBV2 to TRBJ2-5; D gene ambiguous. Germline CDR1 is SNHLY and CDR2 is FYNNEI. V was pared by 1 base and J by 2 bases, with 11 bases between. The CDR3 sequence is 15 residues long. CDR3 residues: CASSEDAVPQETQYF. The CDR3 DNA reads as TGTGCCAGCAGTGAAGATGCCGTTCCTCAAGAGACCCAGTACTTC. The variable domain in full, with the rest retrieved from reference TRBV2 and TRBJ2-5, is EPEVTQTPSHQVTQMGQEVILRCVPISNHLYFYWYRQILGQKVEFLVSFYNNEISEKSEIFDDQFSVERPDGSNFTLKIRSTKLEDSAMYFCASSEDAVPQETQYFGPGTRLLVL.

This clonotype qualifies as medium-sized. The rearrangement joins TRBV4-1 to TRBJ1-4, with no clear D. This CDR3 region has 12 residues. The V and J ends lost 4 bases and 8 bases respectively, with 8 bases between them. Germline V CDR1 and CDR2: MGHRA, YSYEKL. The chain's CDR3 is CASSPPGEKLFF. The CDR3 DNA follows: TGCGCCAGCAGCCCGCCGGGAGAAAAACTGTTTTTT.

By share, this clonotype counts as medium-sized. The chain links TRBV7-8 to TRBJ2-2, with 13 positions matching TRBD2. Trimming at V came to 5 bases and at J to 6 bases, leaving 9 bases not matched to a gene. Germline V gene data show CDR1 as SGHVS and CDR2 as FQNEAQ. The length of the CDR3 is 17 residues. The CDR3 nucleotides are TGTGCCAGCAGCCCGACAGGACTAGCGGGGGCGTCCGGGGAGCTGTTTTTT. Protein product: CASSPTGLAGASGELFF. Drawing the rest from reference TRBV7-8 and TRBJ2-2, the complete variable domain is GAGVSQSPRYKVAKRGQDVALRCDPISGHVSLFWYQQALGQGPEFLTYFQNEAQLDKSGLPSDRFFAERPEGSVSTLKIQRTQQEDSAVYLCASSPTGLAGASGELFFGEGSRLTVL.

The chain links TRBV3-1 to TRBJ1-6, with 9 positions matching TRBD1. The V segment lost 1 base and the J segment 6 bases; nucleotides outside the gene matches: 16. This CDR3 region has 20 residues. CDR1 is LGHDT and CDR2 is YNNKEL in the germline V gene (reference sequence). CDR3 amino acids: CASSQVRPGQGTNTNSPLHF. Written as DNA, the CDR3 is TGTGCCAGCAGCCAAGTTCGCCCCGGACAGGGGACCAACACTAATTCACCCCTCCACTTT.

This clonotype showed up many times. The gene calls are TRBV4-1 and TRBJ2-5; 7 bases fit TRBD2. In germline, CDR1 is MGHRA, CDR2 YSYEKL. Unmatched junction bases numbered 6, after V lost 0 bases and J lost 2 bases. This CDR3 spans 16 amino acids. The CDR3 here is CASSQDLGGGQETQYF. CDR3 nucleotides: TGCGCCAGCAGCCAAGATCTCGGCGGGGGACAAGAGACCCAGTACTTC.

This clonotype has ten or more counts. The chain has TRBV7-9 and TRBJ1-2, with 7 bases identical to TRBD1. Germline assignment: CDR1 SEHNR and CDR2 FQNEAQ (reference sequence). CDR3 length: 14 residues. Trimming removed 5 bases from V and 11 bases from J; junction bases left unmatched: 14. The CDR3 sequence is CASSPRQGPGLYTF. Here the CDR3 DNA reads TGTGCCAGCAGCCCCCGACAGGGCCCTGGATTGTACACCTTC.

By share, this clonotype counts as medium-sized. The rearrangement joins TRBV5-1 to TRBJ1-1, with D possibly TRBD1 on 6 matching bases. Germline V CDR1 and CDR2: SGHRS, YFSETQ. This CDR3 is built from 13 residues. Trimming removed 0 bases at V and 5 bases at J, with 8 bases between. The CDR3 bases are TGCGCCAGCAGCTTGGGTGGGACAACTGAAGCTTTCTTT. Amino acid sequence: CASSLGGTTEAFF.

This clonotype was counted ten times or more. The chain is built from TRBV19 and TRBJ1-2; 8 positions match TRBD1. Trimming took 4 bases from V and 2 from J; bases not matched to a gene: 9. Germline-derived CDR1 and CDR2 are LNHDA and SQIVND (reference sequence). This CDR3 region has 16 residues. The CDR3: CASSTQGAKINYGYTF. The DNA of the CDR3 is TGTGCCAGTAGTACCCAGGGGGCCAAAATCAACTATGGCTACACCTTC.

This clonotype showed up many times. This chain uses TRBV25-1 with TRBJ2-2; 7 bases are shared with TRBD1. The germline CDR1 and CDR2 sequences are MGHDK and SYGVNS. The V segment lost 9 bases and the J segment 2 bases; nucleotides outside the gene matches: 3. This CDR3 is 13 amino acids long. In DNA form, the CDR3 reads TGTGCCAGTCGACAGGGAAACACCGGGGAGCTGTTTTTT. It yields the protein CASRQGNTGELFF.

This clonotype was picked up many times. The genes are TRBV6-2 or TRBV6-3 and TRBJ2-7; a possible D gene is TRBD2 (5 bases). This CDR3 comprises 13 residues. CDR1 is MNHEY and CDR2 is SVGEGT in the germline V gene. With 6 bases removed from V and 2 bases from J, the gap between germline ends came to 11 bases. The CDR3 DNA follows: TGTGCCAGCAGGCCCGGGATAACCTACGAGCAGTACTTC. This translates into CASRPGITYEQYF.

This clonotype has a count of ten or more. The chain recombines TRBV4-2 with TRBJ2-2; TRBD1 matches 10 bases. The V gene end was trimmed by 2 bases and the J gene end by 0 bases; junction bases not matched to a gene: 6. The CDR3 runs 18 residues. Germline V lookup: CDR1 LGHNA, CDR2 YNFKEQ. The CDR3 loop reads CASSQLDRGLSNTGELFF. CDR3 in DNA: TGTGCCAGCAGCCAACTAGACAGGGGGCTTTCGAACACCGGGGAGCTGTTTTTT.

This clonotype was picked up a small number of times. The genes are TRBV19 and TRBJ2-7, with D tentatively TRBD2 (6 bases). The CDR3 totals 13 residues. V lost 2 bases and J lost 2, with 7 bases in between. Germline lookup yields CDR1 LNHDA and CDR2 SQIVND (reference sequence). The CDR3 region is CASSISGPYEQYF. CDR3 coding DNA: TGTGCCAGTAGTATAAGCGGGCCCTACGAGCAGTACTTC.

A few counts support this clonotype. The chain is built from TRBV19 and TRBJ1-1; no clear D. The ends were cut back, 8 bases at V and 4 bases at J, with 11 bases in the middle. The CDR3 spans 12 residues. CDR1 LNHDA and CDR2 SQIVND come from the germline V gene (reference sequence). The CDR3, as DNA: TGTGCCAGTCGTACACCTGGCACTGAAGCTTTCTTT. Its protein is CASRTPGTEAFF.

This clonotype has at least ten counts. The rearrangement joins TRBV5-6 to TRBJ1-3; D possibly corresponds to TRBD1 (5 bases). CDR3 length equals 16 residues. V lost 0 bases to trimming and J lost 3 bases, with 13 bases between them. Looked up from germline, CDR1 is SGHDT and CDR2 is YYEEEE. DNA for the CDR3: TGTGCCAGCAGCTTGGCCGTAGGGACCGATGGAAACACCATATATTTT. It specifies CASSLAVGTDGNTIYF.